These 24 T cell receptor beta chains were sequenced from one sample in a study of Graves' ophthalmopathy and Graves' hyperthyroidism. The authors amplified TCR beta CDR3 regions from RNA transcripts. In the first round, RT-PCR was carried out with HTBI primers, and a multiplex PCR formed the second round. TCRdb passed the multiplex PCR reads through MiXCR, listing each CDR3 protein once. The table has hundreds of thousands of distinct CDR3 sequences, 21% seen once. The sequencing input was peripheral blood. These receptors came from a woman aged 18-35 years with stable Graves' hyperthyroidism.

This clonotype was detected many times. CDR3 sequence: CASQNPNQPQHF. In DNA form, the CDR3 reads TGTGCCAGTCAAAACCCCAATCAGCCCCAGCATTTT. The rearrangement joins TRBV6-1 to TRBJ1-5; D not resolved. The germline CDR1 and CDR2 sequences are MNHNS and SASEGT. There are 12 residues in the CDR3. V was pared by 9 bases and J by 3 bases, with 9 bases between.

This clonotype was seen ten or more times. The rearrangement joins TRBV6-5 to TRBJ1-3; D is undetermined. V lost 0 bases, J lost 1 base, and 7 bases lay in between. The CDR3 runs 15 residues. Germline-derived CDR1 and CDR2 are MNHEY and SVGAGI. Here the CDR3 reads CASSYSLGSGNTIYF. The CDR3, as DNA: TGTGCCAGCAGTTACTCGCTAGGGTCTGGAAACACCATATATTTT.

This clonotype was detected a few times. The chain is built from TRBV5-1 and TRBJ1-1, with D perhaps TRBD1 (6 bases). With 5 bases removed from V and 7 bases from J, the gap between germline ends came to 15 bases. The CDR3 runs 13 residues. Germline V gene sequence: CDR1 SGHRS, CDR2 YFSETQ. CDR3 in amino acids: CASSHGGKNEAFF. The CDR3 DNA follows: TGCGCCAGCAGTCACGGGGGCAAGAATGAAGCTTTCTTT.

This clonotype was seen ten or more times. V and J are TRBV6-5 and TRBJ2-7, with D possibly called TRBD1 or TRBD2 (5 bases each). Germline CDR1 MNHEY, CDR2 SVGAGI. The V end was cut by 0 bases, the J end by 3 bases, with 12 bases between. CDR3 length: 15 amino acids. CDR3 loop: CASSYSTGPFYEQYF. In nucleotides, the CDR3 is TGTGCCAGCAGTTACTCGACGGGGCCATTCTACGAGCAGTACTTC.

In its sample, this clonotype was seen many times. The CDR3 protein is CSVKTGEETQYF. The CDR3 DNA reads TGCAGCGTTAAGACAGGTGAAGAGACCCAGTACTTC. The chain is built from TRBV29-1 and TRBJ2-5; tentatively, D is TRBD1 (6 bases). The ends were cut back, 5 bases at V and 3 bases at J, with 10 bases in the middle. There are 12 residues in the CDR3. From germline, CDR1 is SQVTM and CDR2 ANQGSEA.

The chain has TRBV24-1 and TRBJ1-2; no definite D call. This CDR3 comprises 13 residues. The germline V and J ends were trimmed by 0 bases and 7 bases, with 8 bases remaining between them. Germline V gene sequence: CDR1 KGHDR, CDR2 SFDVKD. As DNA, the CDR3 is TGTGCCACCAGTGATTTGCGAGGGTTTGGCTACACCTTC. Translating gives CATSDLRGFGYTF.

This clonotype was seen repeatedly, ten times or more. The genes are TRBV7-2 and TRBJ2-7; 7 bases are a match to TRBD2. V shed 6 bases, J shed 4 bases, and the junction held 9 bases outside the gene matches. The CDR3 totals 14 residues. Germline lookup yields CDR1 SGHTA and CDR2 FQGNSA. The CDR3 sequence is CASRSGTIKYEQYF. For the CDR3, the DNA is TGTGCCAGCAGGTCCGGGACTATTAAGTACGAGCAGTACTTC.

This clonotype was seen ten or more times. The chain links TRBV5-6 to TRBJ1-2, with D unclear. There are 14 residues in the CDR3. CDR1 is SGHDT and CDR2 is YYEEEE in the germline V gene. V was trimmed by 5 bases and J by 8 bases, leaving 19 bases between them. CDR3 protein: CASSLSGRSGGYTF. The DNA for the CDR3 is TGTGCCAGCAGTCTTTCAGGCCGTTCGGGCGGCTACACCTTC.

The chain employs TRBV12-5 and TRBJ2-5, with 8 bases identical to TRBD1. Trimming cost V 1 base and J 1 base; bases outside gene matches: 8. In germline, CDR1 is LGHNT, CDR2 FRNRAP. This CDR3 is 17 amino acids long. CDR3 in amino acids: CASGLAAGTGFQETQYF. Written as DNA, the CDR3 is TGTGCTAGTGGTTTGGCAGCCGGGACAGGCTTCCAAGAGACCCAGTACTTC.

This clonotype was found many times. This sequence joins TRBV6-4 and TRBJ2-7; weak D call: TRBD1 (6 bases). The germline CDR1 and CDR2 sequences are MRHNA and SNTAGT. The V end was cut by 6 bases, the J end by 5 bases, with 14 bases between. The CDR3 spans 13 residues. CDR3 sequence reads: CASRETGQDEQYF. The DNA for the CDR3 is TGTGCCAGCAGAGAGACAGGTCAGGACGAGCAGTACTTC.

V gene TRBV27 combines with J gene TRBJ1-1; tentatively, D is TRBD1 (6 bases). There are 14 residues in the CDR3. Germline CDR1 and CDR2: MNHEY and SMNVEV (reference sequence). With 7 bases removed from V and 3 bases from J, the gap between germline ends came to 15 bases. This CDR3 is CASKTRGRDTEAFF. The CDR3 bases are TGTGCCAGCAAAACCAGGGGTCGGGACACTGAAGCTTTCTTT.

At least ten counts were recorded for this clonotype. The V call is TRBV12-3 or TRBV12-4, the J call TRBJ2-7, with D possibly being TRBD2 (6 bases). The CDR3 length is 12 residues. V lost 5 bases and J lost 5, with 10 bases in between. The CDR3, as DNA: TGTGCCAGCAGTCGGACGGGAGACGAGCAGTACTTC. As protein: CASSRTGDEQYF.

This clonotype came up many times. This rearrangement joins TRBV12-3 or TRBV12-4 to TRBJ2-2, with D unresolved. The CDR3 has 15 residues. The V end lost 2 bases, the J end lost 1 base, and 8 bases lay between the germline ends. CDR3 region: CASSLWRMNTGELFF. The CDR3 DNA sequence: TGTGCCAGCAGTTTATGGCGGATGAACACCGGGGAGCTGTTTTTT.

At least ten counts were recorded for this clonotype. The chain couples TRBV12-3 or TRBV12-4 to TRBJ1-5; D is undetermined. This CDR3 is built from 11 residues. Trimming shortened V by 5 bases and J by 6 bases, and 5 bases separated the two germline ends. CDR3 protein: CASSHGQPQHF. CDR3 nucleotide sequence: TGTGCCAGCAGTCACGGTCAGCCCCAGCATTTT.

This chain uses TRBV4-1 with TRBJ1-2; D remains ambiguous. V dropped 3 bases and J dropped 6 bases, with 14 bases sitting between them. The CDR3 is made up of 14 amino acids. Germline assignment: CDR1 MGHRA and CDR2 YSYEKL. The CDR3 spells CASSQREGRNGYTF. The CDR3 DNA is TGCGCCAGCAGCCAGAGGGAAGGGAGGAATGGCTACACCTTC.

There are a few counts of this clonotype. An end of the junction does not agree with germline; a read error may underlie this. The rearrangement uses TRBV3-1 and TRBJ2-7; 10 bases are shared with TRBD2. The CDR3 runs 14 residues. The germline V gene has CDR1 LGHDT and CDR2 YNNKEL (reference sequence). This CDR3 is CVSSRQREGYEQYF. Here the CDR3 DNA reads TGTGTCAGCAGCCGCCAGCGGGAGGGCTACGAGCAGTACTTC.

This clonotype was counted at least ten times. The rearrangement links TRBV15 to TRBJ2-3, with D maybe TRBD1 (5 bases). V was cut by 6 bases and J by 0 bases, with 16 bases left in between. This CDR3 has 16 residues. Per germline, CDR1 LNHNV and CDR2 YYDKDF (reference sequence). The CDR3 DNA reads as TGTGCCACCAGAGAACAGGCAGGAATTAGCACAGATACGCAGTATTTT. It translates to CATREQAGISTDTQYF.

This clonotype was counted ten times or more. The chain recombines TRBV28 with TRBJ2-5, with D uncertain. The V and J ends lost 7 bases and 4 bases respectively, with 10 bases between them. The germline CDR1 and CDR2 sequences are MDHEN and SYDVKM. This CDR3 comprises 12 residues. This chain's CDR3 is CASTSNGETQYF. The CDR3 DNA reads TGTGCCAGCACCTCTAACGGAGAGACCCAGTACTTC. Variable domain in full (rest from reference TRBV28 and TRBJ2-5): DVKVTQSSRYLVKRTGEKVFLECVQDMDHENMFWYRQDPGLGLRLIYFSYDVKMKEKGDIPEGYSVSREKKERFSLILESASTNQTSMYLCASTSNGETQYFGPGTRLLVL.

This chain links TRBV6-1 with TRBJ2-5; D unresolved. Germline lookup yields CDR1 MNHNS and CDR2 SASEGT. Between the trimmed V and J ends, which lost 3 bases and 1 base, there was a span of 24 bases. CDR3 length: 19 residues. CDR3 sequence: CASSEGTYSGNTGQETQYF. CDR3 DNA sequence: TGTGCCAGCAGTGAGGGCACCTACTCTGGAAACACGGGCCAAGAGACCCAGTACTTC.

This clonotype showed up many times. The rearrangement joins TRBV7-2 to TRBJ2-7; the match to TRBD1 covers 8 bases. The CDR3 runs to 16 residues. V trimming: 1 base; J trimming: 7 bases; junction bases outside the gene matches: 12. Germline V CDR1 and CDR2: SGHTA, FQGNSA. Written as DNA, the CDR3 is TGTGCCAGCAGCTTAGTCGCGACAGGGGTAAGAAGGGAGCAGTACTTC. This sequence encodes CASSLVATGVRREQYF.

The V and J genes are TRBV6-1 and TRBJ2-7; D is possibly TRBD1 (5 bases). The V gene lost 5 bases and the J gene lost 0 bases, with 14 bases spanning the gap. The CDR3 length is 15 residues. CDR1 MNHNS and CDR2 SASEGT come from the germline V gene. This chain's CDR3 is CASSPDRQISYEQYF. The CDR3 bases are TGTGCCAGCAGTCCCGACAGACAGATCTCCTACGAGCAGTACTTC.

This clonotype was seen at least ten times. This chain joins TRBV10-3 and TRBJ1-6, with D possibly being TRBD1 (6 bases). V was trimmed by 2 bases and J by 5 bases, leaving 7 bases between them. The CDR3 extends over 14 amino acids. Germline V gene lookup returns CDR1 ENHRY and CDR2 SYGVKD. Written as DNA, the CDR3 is TGTGCCATCAGTGAGACAGGGAATAATTCACCCCTCCACTTT. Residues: CAISETGNNSPLHF.

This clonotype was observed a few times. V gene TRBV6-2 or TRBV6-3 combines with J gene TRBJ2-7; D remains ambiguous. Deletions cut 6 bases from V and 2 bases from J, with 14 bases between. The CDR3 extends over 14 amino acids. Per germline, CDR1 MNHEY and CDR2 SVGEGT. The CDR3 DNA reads TGTGCCAGCAGCCAACATGGAAGCCCCTACGAGCAGTACTTC. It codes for CASSQHGSPYEQYF.

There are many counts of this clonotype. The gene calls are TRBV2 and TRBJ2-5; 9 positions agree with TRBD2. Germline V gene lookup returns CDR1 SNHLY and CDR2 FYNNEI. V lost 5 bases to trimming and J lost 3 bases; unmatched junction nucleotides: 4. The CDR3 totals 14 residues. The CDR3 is CASSLTSGKETQYF. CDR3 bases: TGTGCCAGCAGTTTGACTAGCGGCAAAGAGACCCAGTACTTC.